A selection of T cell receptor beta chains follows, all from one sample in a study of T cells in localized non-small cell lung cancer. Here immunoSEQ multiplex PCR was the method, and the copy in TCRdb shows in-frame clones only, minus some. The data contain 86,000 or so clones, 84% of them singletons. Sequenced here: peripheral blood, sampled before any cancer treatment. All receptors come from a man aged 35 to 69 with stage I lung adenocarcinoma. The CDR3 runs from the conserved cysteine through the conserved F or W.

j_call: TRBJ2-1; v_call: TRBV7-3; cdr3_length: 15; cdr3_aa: CASSPGTSGPDEQFF
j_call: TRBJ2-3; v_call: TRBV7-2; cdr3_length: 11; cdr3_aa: CASSLKDTQYF
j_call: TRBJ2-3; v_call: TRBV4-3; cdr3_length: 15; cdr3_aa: CASSQDIHRGISQYF
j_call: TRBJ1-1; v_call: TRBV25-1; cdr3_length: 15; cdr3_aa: CASSEWGRTNTEAFF
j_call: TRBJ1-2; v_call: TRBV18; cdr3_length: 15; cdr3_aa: CASSPNPNNFYGYTF
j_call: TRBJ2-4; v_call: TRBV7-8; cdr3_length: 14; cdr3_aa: CASSLSSGGHIQYF
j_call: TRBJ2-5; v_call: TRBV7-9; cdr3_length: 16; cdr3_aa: CASSLAGGPPQETQYF
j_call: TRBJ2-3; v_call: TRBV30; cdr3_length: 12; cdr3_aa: CAWSVRGDTQYF
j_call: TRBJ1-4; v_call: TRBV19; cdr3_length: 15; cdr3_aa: CASSRGGRLNEKLFF
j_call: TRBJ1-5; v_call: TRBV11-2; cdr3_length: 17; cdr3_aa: CASSLEKQGGSNQPQHF
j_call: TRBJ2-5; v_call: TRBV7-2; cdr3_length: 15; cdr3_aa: CASSLARGIGETQYF
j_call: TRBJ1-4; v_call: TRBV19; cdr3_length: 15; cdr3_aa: CASSPGGGREEKLFF
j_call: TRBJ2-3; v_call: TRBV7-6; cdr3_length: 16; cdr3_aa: CASSLVGRAATDTQYF
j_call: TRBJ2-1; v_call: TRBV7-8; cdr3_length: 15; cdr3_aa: CASSLLPTGGNEQFF
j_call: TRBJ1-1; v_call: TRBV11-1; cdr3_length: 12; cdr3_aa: CASRLQNTEAFF
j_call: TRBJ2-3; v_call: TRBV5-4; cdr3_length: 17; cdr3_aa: CASSYLLQGARTDTQYF